This TCR beta chain emerged from a study of memory CD8 T cells in hepatitis C reinfection. Turning to the study itself: Peak reinfection samples were taken 3 to 8 weeks after detection.

Sequenced by immunoSEQ multiplex PCR; TCRdb stores in-frame clones only, minus some. The sample has roughly 43,000 clones, approximately 88% seen once. Time point in this sample: peak reinfection, 3 to 8 weeks after reinfection detection. No in vitro expansion preceded TCR sequencing of the sorted cells. The CDR3 runs 18 residues. CDR1 SGHTS and CDR2 YDEGEE come from the germline V gene. V lost 1 base to trimming and J lost 4 bases, with 24 bases between them. The receptor comes from a man younger than 30 with hepatitis C virus infection. Specimen: naive CD8+ T cells sorted from blood. The rearrangement uses TRBV5-8 and TRBJ2-7, with D perhaps matching TRBD1 (6 bases). The CDR3 here is CASSLILFKSGHPYEQYF. In DNA, the CDR3 is TGTGCCAGCAGCTTGATATTGTTTAAGTCGGGACATCCTTACGAGCAGTACTTC.